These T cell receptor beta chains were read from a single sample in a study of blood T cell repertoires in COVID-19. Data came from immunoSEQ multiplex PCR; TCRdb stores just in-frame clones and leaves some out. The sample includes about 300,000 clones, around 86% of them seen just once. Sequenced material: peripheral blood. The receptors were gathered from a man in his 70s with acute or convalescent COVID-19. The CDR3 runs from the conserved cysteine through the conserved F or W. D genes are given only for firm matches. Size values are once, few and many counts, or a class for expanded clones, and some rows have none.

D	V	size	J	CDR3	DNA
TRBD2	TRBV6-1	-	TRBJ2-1	CASSGAALLAGGYNEQFF	TGTGCCAGCAGTGGGGCCGCCCTACTAGCGGGAGGTTACAATGAGCAGTTCTTC
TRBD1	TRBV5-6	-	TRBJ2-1	CASSLDRGNWDEQFF	TGTGCCAGCAGCTTGGACAGGGGCAATTGGGATGAGCAGTTCTTC
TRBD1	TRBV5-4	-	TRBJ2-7	CASSLVQGVSYEQYF	TGTGCCAGCAGCTTGGTTCAGGGGGTCTCCTACGAGCAGTACTTC
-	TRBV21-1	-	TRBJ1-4	CASSKGQGVFATNEKLFF	TGTGCCAGCAGCAAAGGACAGGGAGTCTTTGCAACTAATGAAAAACTGTTTTTT
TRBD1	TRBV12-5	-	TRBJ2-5	CASGLNPDRGSEETQYF	TGTGCTAGTGGTTTGAATCCGGACAGGGGTTCGGAAGAGACCCAGTACTTC
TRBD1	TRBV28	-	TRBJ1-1	CASSSQGALNTEAFF	TGTGCCAGCAGCTCGCAGGGGGCTCTGAACACTGAAGCTTTCTTT
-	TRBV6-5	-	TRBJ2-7	CASSYGPSRGQYF	TGTGCCAGCAGTTACGGTCCTAGCAGAGGGCAGTACTTC
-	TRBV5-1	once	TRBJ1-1	CASSLGGRQANTEAFF	TGCGCCAGCAGCTTGGGGGGGCGACAGGCGAACACTGAAGCTTTCTTT
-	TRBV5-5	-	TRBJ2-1	CASSLGTIAYNEQFF	TGTGCCAGCAGCTTGGGGACTATAGCCTACAATGAGCAGTTCTTC
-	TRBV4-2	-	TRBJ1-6	CASSQDLIDSPLHF	TGTGCCAGCAGCCAAGATCTAATAGATTCACCCCTCCACTTT
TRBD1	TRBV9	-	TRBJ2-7	CASSEGQGGFYEQYF	TGTGCCAGCAGCGAGGGACAGGGGGGCTTCTACGAGCAGTACTTC
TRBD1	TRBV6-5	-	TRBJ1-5	CATLWDRYNQPQHF	TGTGCCACTCTTTGGGACAGGTACAATCAGCCCCAGCATTTT
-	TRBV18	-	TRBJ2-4	CASSPGQPNIQYF	TGTGCCAGCTCACCAGGACAGCCTAACATTCAGTACTTC
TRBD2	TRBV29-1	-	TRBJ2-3	CSGSGGSAIGTDTQYF	TGCAGCGGATCTGGCGGGAGTGCCATCGGCACAGATACGCAGTATTTT
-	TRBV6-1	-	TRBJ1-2	CASSEQQAGLGGYTF	TGTGCCAGCAGTGAGCAGCAAGCAGGGCTCGGTGGCTACACCTTC
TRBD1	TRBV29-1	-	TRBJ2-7	CSVDRGRDRGQYF	TGCAGCGTTGACCGTGGGAGGGACAGGGGACAGTACTTC
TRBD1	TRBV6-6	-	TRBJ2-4	CASRLTGVDKNIQYF	TGTGCCAGCAGATTGACAGGGGTTGACAAAAACATTCAGTACTTC
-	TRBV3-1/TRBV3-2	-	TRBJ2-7	CASSQGVWAEGYF	TGTGCCAGCAGCCAAGGTGTTTGGGCCGAGGGGTACTTC
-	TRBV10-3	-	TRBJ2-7	CAIGTPGYEQYF	TGTGCCATCGGGACTCCAGGCTACGAGCAGTACTTC
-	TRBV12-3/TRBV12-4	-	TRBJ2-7	CASSLTSSWEQYF	TGTGCCAGCAGTTTAACTAGCTCTTGGGAGCAGTACTTC
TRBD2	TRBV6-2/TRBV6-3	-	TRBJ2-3	CASSIRPSGRAVSDTQYF	TGTGCCAGCAGTATCCGGCCTAGCGGGAGGGCCGTCTCAGATACGCAGTATTTT
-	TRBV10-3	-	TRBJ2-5	CAISEGEDQYF	TGTGCCATCAGTGAGGGGGAGGACCAGTACTTC
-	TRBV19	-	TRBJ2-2	CASSWGAGRGSGELFF	TGTGCCAGTAGTTGGGGGGCAGGGAGGGGTTCCGGGGAGCTGTTTTTT
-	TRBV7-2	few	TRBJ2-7	CASSLLLASYEQYF	TGTGCCAGCAGCTTATTATTAGCCTCCTACGAGCAGTACTTC
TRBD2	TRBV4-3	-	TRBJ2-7	CASSLTSGSEYEQYF	TGCGCCAGCAGCCTTACTAGCGGGAGCGAGTACGAGCAGTACTTC
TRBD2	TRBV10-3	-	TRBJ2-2	CAIGSGGPGELFF	TGTGCCATCGGCAGCGGGGGGCCCGGGGAGCTGTTTTTT
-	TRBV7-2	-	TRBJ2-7	CASSLESNSATSYF	TGTGCCAGCAGCTTAGAATCTAATTCCGCGACATCGTACTTC
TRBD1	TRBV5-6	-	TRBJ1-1	CASSLVGQGYDTEAFF	TGTGCCAGCAGCTTGGTAGGACAGGGATATGACACTGAAGCTTTCTTT
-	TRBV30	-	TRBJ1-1	CAWNRQGSLNTEAFF	TGTGCCTGGAATCGGCAGGGGAGCTTGAACACTGAAGCTTTCTTT
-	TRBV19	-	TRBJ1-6	CASSRSVEDNSPLHF	TGTGCCAGTAGTAGGAGTGTGGAGGATAATTCACCCCTCCACTTT
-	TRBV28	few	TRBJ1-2	CASSLSGSYGYTF	TGTGCCAGCAGTTTATCAGGGTCCTATGGCTACACCTTC
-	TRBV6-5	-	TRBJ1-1	CASSYISAGRSTEAFF	TGTGCCAGCAGTTACATATCTGCAGGGAGGAGCACTGAAGCTTTCTTT
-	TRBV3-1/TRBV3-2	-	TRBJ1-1	CASSPSRRAKAFF	TGTGCCAGCAGCCCTTCTAGGAGGGCGAAAGCTTTCTTT
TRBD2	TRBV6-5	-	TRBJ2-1	CASSYSSGDYNEQFF	TGTGCCAGCAGTTACTCTAGCGGGGACTACAATGAGCAGTTCTTC
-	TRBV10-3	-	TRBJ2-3	CAISDEGVRSTDTQYF	TGTGCCATCAGTGATGAGGGGGTGAGGAGCACAGATACGCAGTATTTT
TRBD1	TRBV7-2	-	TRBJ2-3	CASRPVGGLADTQYF	TGTGCCAGCAGGCCCGTAGGGGGCTTAGCAGATACGCAGTATTTT
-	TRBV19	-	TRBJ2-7	CASSSIDGGSYEQYF	TGTGCCAGTAGTTCAATCGACGGAGGTTCCTACGAGCAGTACTTC
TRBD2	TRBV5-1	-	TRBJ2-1	CASSLLPGGANEQFF	TGCGCCAGCAGCTTATTGCCCGGGGGGGCGAATGAGCAGTTCTTC
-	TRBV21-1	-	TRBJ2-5	CASSKPDMCRPPTTQETQYF	TGTGCCAGCAGCAAACCCGATATGTGCAGGCCGCCTACCACCCAAGAGACCCAGTACTTC
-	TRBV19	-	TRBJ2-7	CASSIGPPGSYEQYF	TGTGCCAGTAGTATAGGCCCGCCGGGCTCCTACGAGCAGTACTTC
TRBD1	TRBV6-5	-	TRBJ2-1	CASEHPGQGRYEQFF	TGTGCCAGCGAACACCCTGGACAGGGGAGGTATGAGCAGTTCTTC
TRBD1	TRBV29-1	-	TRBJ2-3	CSVKSRQGGPDTQYF	TGCAGCGTTAAAAGCCGACAGGGGGGGCCGGATACGCAGTATTTT
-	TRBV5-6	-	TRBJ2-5	CASSARLEGWKTQYF	TGTGCCAGCAGCGCAAGACTCGAAGGTTGGAAGACCCAGTACTTC
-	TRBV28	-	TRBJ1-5	CASSFAVVQPQHF	TGTGCCAGCAGTTTCGCGGTGGTTCAGCCCCAGCATTTT
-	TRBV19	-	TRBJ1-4	CASKVLSGQTNEKLFF	TGTGCCAGTAAAGTCTTAAGCGGACAGACGAATGAAAAACTGTTTTTT
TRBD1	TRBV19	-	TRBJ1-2	CASRGGQGSYGYTF	TGTGCCAGTAGGGGCGGACAGGGGAGCTATGGCTACACCTTC
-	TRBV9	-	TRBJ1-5	CASSPGLGENQPQHF	TGTGCCAGCAGCCCGGGACTAGGAGAGAATCAGCCCCAGCATTTT
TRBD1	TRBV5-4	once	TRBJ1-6	CASSFRDRNSPLHF	TGTGCCAGCAGCTTCCGGGACAGAAATTCACCCCTCCACTTT
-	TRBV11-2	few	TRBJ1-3	CASSLVSRGSGNTIYF	TGTGCCAGCAGCTTAGTTTCGCGAGGATCGGGAAACACCATATATTTT
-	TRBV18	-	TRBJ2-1	CASSPRNEQFF	TGTGCCAGCTCACCCCGCAATGAGCAGTTCTTC
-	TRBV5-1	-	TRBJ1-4	CASSATGLTNEKLFF	TGCGCCAGCAGCGCAACAGGGTTAACTAATGAAAAACTGTTTTTT